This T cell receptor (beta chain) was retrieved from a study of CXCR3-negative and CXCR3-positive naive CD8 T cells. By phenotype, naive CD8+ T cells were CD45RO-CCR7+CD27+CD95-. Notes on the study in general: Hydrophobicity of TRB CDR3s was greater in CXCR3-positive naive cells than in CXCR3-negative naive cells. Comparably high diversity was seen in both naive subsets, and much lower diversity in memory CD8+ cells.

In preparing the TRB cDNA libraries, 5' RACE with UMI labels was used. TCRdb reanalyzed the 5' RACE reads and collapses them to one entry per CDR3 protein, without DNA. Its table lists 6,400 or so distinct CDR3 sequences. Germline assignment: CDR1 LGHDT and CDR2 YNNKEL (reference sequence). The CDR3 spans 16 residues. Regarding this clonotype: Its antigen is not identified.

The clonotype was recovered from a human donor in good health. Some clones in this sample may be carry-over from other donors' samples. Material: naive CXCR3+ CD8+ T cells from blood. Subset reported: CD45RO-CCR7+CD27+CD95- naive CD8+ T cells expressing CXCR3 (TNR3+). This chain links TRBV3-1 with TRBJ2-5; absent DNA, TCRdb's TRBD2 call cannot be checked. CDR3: CASSQAAGGPIETQYF.